This entry describes one T cell receptor (beta chain). Germline assignment: CDR1 LGHDT and CDR2 YNNKEL (reference sequence). This CDR3 has 16 amino acids. A second PCR of roughly 7 to 11 cycles used a sample-barcoded 5' primer and a J-beta primer mix. Template switching added a 12-random-nucleotide identifier to every cDNA molecule. TCRdb recomputed calls from the 5' RACE reads with MiXCR, one row per CDR3 protein. This sample has more than 900,000 distinct CDR3 sequences, with 25% found just once. The sample comes from a study of blood T cells in healthy people across ages. In addition, the sample was reused for a study of T cells of mothers and their children. That source reports: With unrelated pairs as the comparison, related mother-child pairs had a slightly higher overlap that was not significant.

The chain uses TRBV3-1 and TRBJ2-5; 11 bases map to TRBD2. Near its end, the DNA agrees better with TRBJ2-7, so the J call may be wrong. Sequencing was carried out using blood. This TCR was sampled from a girl between 2 and 10 years old in good health. The CDR3 here is CASSKRSSGRFYEQYF. The CDR3 DNA is TGTGCCAGCAGTAAACGATCTAGCGGGAGGTTCTACGAGCAGTACTTC.